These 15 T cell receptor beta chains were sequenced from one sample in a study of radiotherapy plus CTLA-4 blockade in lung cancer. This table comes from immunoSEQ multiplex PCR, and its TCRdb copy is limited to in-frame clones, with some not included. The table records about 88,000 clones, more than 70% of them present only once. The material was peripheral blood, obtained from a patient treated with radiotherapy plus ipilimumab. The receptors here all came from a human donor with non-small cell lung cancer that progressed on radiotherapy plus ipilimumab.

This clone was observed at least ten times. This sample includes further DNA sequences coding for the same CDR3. The CDR3 bases are TGTGCCAGCAGCTTGGGCTCCTACGAGCAGTACTTC. Translation gives CASSLGSYEQYF. The chain employs TRBV7-9 and TRBJ2-7; D unclear. Germline CDR1 reads SEHNR; CDR2 reads FQNEAQ (reference sequence). V lost 3 bases and J lost 0, with 3 bases in between. CDR3 length: 12 amino acids.

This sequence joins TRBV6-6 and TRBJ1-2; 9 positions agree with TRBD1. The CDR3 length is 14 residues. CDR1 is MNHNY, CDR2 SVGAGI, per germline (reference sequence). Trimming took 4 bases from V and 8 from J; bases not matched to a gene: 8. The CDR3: CASSSQQGAWGYTF. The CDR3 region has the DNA TGTGCCAGCAGTTCCCAACAGGGGGCGTGGGGCTACACCTTC.

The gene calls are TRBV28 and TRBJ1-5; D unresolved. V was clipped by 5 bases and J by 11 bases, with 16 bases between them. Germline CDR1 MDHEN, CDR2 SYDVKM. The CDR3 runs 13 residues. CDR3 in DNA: TGTGCCAGCAGTACCCTGGTCCAGCTATCCCAGCATTTT. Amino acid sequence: CASSTLVQLSQHF.

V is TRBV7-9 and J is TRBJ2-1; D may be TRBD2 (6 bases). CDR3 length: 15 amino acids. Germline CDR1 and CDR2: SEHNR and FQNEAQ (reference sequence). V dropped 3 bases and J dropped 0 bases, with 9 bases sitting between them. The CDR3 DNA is TGTGCCAGCAGCTTGGCGGGGAGCTCCTACAATGAGCAGTTCTTC. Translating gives CASSLAGSSYNEQFF.

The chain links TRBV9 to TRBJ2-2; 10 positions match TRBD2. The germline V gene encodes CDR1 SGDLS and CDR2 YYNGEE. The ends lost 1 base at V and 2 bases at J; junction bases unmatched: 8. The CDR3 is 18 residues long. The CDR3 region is CASSVSASGSPNTGELFF. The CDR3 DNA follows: TGTGCCAGCAGCGTATCCGCTAGCGGGAGCCCAAACACCGGGGAGCTGTTTTTT.

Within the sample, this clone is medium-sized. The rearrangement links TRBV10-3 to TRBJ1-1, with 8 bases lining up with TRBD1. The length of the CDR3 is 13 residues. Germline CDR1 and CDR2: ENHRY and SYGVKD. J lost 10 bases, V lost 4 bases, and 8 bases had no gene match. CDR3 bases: TGTGCCATCAGTGGGGACGCCGGACAGGGAGCTTTCTTT. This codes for CAISGDAGQGAFF.

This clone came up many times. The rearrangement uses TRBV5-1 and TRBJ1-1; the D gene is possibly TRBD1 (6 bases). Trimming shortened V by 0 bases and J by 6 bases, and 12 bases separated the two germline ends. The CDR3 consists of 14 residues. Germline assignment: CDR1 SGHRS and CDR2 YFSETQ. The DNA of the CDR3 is TGCGCCAGCAGCTTGGCACAGGGACGGGCTGAAGCTTTCTTT. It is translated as CASSLAQGRAEAFF.

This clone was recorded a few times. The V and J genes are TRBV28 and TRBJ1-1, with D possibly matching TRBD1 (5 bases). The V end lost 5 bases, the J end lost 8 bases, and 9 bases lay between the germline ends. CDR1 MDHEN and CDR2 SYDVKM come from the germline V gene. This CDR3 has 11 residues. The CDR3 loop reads CASSLEGEAFF. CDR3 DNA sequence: TGTGCCAGCAGTCTGGAGGGGGAAGCTTTCTTT.

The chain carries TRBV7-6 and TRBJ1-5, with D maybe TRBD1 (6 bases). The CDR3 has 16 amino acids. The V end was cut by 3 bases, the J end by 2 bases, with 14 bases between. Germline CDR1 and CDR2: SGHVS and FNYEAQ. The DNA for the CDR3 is TGTGCCAGCAGCTTGGGTACAGGGATGGGCAATCAGCCCCAGCATTTT. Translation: CASSLGTGMGNQPQHF.

CDR3 loop: CASSPWVADTEAFF. The CDR3 coding sequence is TGTGCCAGCTCACCATGGGTTGCCGACACTGAAGCTTTCTTT. The J gene is TRBJ1-1, the V gene TRBV18; D not resolved. The V and J ends lost 2 bases and 3 bases respectively, with 10 bases between them. This CDR3 region has 14 residues. CDR1 and CDR2 from the germline V gene are KGHSH and LQKENI.

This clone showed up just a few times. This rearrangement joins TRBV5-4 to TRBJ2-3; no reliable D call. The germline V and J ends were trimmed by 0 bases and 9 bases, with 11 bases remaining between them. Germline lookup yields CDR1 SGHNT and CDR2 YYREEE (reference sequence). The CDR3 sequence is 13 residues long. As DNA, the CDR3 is TGTGCCAGCAGCTTGGATGGGGTTTGGACGCAGTATTTT. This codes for CASSLDGVWTQYF. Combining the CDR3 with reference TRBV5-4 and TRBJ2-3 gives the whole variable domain ETGVTQSPTHLIKTRGQQVTLRCSSQSGHNTVSWYQQALGQGPQFIFQYYREEENGRGNFPPRFSGLQFPNYSSELNVNALELDDSALYLCASSLDGVWTQYFGPGTRLTVL.

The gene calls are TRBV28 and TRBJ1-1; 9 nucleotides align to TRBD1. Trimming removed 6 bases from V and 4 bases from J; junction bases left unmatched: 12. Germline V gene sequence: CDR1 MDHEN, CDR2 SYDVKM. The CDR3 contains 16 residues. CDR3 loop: CASSPYSGTGFTEAFF. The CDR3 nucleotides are TGTGCCAGCAGCCCTTACTCCGGGACAGGGTTCACTGAAGCTTTCTTT.

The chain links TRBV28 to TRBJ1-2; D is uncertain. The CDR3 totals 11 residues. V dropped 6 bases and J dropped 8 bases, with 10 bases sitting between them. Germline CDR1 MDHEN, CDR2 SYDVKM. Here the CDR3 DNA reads TGTGCCAGCAGCCGGTATGGAGGCTACACCTTC. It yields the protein CASSRYGGYTF.

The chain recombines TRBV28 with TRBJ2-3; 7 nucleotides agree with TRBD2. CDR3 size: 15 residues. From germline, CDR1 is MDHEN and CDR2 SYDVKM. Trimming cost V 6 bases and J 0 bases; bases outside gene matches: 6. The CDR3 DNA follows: TGTGCCAGCAGCCTAGTAGCGGGCAGCACAGATACGCAGTATTTT. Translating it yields CASSLVAGSTDTQYF.

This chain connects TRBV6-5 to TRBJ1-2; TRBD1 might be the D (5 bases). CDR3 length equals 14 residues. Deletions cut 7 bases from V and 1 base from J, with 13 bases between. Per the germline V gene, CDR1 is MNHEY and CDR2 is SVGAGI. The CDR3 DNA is TGTGCCAGCACCGGGGGACTGTTTAACTATGGCTACACCTTC. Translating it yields CASTGGLFNYGYTF.